These T cell receptor beta chains were read from a single sample in a study of blood T cell repertoires in COVID-19. Only in-frame clones appear in the TCRdb table, and some are missing; sequencing was by immunoSEQ multiplex PCR. The data show about 150,000 clones, just under 85% seen once. The specimen was peripheral blood. The receptors originated from an older woman with acute or convalescent COVID-19. The conserved cysteine and the conserved F or W are not part of the CDR3 here. Each record gives: CDR3 protein, V gene, CDR3 length.

CDR3 protein: ASSTLQSGNTIY
V gene: TRBV6-6
CDR3 length: 12

CDR3 protein: AWSVSVRRAEAF
V gene: TRBV30
CDR3 length: 12

CDR3 protein: ASSFESLSKEKLF
V gene: TRBV7-9
CDR3 length: 13

CDR3 protein: ASSLSVRGSGELF
V gene: TRBV5-5
CDR3 length: 13

CDR3 protein: ASSLGTGNEKLF
V gene: TRBV28
CDR3 length: 12

CDR3 protein: ASSPRGTVRRAF
V gene: TRBV13
CDR3 length: 12

CDR3 protein: ASSPDSSNQPQH
V gene: TRBV18
CDR3 length: 12

CDR3 protein: ASSLRDLAYHHNEQF
V gene: TRBV3-1/TRBV3-2
CDR3 length: 15

CDR3 protein: ASSYSSVRTEAF
V gene: TRBV6-5
CDR3 length: 12

CDR3 protein: ASSQGGGDGNQPQH
V gene: TRBV3-1/TRBV3-2
CDR3 length: 14

CDR3 protein: ASSPDRGQEQY
V gene: TRBV18
CDR3 length: 11

CDR3 protein: ASSSQLLRDRGHEQF
V gene: TRBV19
CDR3 length: 15

CDR3 protein: ASTQRRTTEQF
V gene: TRBV7-9
CDR3 length: 11

CDR3 protein: ASSLVGTGQETQY
V gene: TRBV5-1
CDR3 length: 13

CDR3 protein: ASSEISAGELF
V gene: TRBV10-1
CDR3 length: 11

CDR3 protein: ASSYLAGAGDEQF
V gene: TRBV6-6
CDR3 length: 13

CDR3 protein: ASRRGEKLF
V gene: TRBV10-1
CDR3 length: 9

CDR3 protein: ASSLGSVGNTEAF
V gene: TRBV5-1
CDR3 length: 13

CDR3 protein: ASSFAYGGYT
V gene: TRBV6-5
CDR3 length: 10

CDR3 protein: ASRTTGYYGYT
V gene: TRBV6-5
CDR3 length: 11

CDR3 protein: ASSRTSLAGGREGDEQY
V gene: TRBV6-6
CDR3 length: 17

CDR3 protein: ASSQVLQETQY
V gene: TRBV3-1/TRBV3-2
CDR3 length: 11

CDR3 protein: SVRSGGGANVLT
V gene: TRBV29-1
CDR3 length: 12

CDR3 protein: ASTDRTESYNEQF
V gene: TRBV28
CDR3 length: 13

CDR3 protein: ATSDLLNGNTGELF
V gene: TRBV24-1
CDR3 length: 14

CDR3 protein: ASSLNSNNEQF
V gene: TRBV5-1
CDR3 length: 11

CDR3 protein: ASSRQGGPQH
V gene: TRBV3-1/TRBV3-2
CDR3 length: 10

CDR3 protein: ASGGDRRNSNQPQH
V gene: TRBV2
CDR3 length: 14

CDR3 protein: ASSIGPGQETQY
V gene: TRBV19
CDR3 length: 12